This T cell receptor beta chain was captured in a study of beta chain features in type 1 diabetes. At the level of the study: On cell yields, gender and age, patients and healthy donors were similar. Study results and caveats: The question of HLA type influencing TCRB rearrangement was one that remained unresolved here. All four CD4+ subsets of Type 1 diabetes patients contained TCRB CDR3s that were moderately but significantly shorter. There were fewer insertions and more deletions at the VDJ junctions of type 1 diabetes patients. The similarity of naive, central memory and Treg TCRB repertoires appeared greater among patients than among healthy donors.

cDNA synthesis used the whole RNA isolate, giving expressed TCRB sequences. Here immunoSEQ multiplex PCR was the method, and the copy in TCRdb shows in-frame clones only, minus some. The sample has some 350,000 clones, over 8.5% seen once. On this clone itself: Its cognate antigen is unknown.

The sample consisted of central memory CD4+ T cells from blood. This receptor was obtained from a man aged 25 to 45 with type 1 diabetes.

The CDR3 region is CASSKGTSGRLNEQFF. CDR3 sequence (DNA): TGTGCCAGCAGCAAAGGGACTAGCGGGAGACTCAATGAGCAGTTCTTC. The rearrangement uses TRBV11-3 and TRBJ2-1; the match to TRBD2 covers 14 bases. This CDR3 has 16 residues. Trimming at V came to 5 bases and at J to 6 bases, leaving 6 bases not matched to a gene. CDR1 and CDR2 from the germline V gene are SGHNT and YENEEA.